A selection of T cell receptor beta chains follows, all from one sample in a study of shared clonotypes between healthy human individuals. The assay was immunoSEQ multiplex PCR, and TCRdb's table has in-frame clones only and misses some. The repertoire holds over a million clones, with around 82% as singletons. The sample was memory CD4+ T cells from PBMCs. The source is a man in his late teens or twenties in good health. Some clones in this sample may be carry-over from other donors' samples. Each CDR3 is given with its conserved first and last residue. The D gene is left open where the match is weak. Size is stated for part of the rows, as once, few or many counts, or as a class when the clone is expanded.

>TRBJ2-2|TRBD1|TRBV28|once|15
TGTGCCAGCAAACCAGGGGGCGCGAACACCGGGGAGCTGTTTTTT
CASKPGGANTGELFF
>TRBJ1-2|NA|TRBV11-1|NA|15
TGTGCCAGCAGCTTAATTTTCGACAGTCCCTATGGCTACACCTTC
CASSLIFDSPYGYTF
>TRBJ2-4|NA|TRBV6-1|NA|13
TGTGCCAGCAGTAAGCACCAGGTGGACATTCAGTACTTC
CASSKHQVDIQYF
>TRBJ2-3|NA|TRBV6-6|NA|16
TGTGCCAGCCGACCTTTGACAGGGACTAGCACAGATACGCAGTATTTT
CASRPLTGTSTDTQYF
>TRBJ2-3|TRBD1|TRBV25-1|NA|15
TGTGCCAGCAGTGAATCTACTGGGACAGCCGTTACGCAGTATTTT
CASSESTGTAVTQYF
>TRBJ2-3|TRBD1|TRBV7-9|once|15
TGTGCCAGCAGCTCGACAGGGGCTAGCACAGATACGCAGTATTTT
CASSSTGASTDTQYF
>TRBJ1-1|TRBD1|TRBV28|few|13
TGTGCCAGCAGTGGACAGGGAAACACTGAAGCTTTCTTT
CASSGQGNTEAFF
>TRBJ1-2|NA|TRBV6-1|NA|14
TGTGCCAGCAGTGAAGCTAGTAGTGAGGCTGGCTACACCTTC
CASSEASSEAGYTF
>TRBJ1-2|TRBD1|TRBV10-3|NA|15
TGTGCCATCAGGCCAGCCGGGACAGGGATTTTTGGCTACACCTTC
CAIRPAGTGIFGYTF
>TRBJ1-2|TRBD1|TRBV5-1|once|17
TGCGCCAGCAGCTTGATCCTACAGGGGGGTTCTACTAGGGGCTACACCTTC
CASSLILQGGSTRGYTF
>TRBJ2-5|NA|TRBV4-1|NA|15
TGCGCCAGCAGTCGCCTTCCTACGACCCAAGAGACCCAGTACTTC
CASSRLPTTQETQYF
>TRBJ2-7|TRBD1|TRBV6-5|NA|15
TGTGCCAGCAGGGCGAATACAGGGGTGACCTACGAGCAGTACTTC
CASRANTGVTYEQYF
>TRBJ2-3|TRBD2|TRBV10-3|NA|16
TGTGCCATCAGTGCCGGACTAGCGGGGGGCACAGATACGCAGTATTTT
CAISAGLAGGTDTQYF
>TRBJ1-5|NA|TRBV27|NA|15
TGTGCCAGCAGTTACCCTGACAGTAGCAATCAGCCCCAGCATTTT
CASSYPDSSNQPQHF
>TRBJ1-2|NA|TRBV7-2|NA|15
TGTGCCAGCAGCTCCCACCTAATGTTTAACTATGGCTACACCTTC
CASSSHLMFNYGYTF
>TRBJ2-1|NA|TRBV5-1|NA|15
TGCGCCAGCAGCTTGTTGGCCGGTGGCGACAATGAGCAGTTCTTC
CASSLLAGGDNEQFF
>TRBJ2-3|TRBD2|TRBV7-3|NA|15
TGTGCCAGCAGCTTAGTGGGAGGGAGGGCAGATACGCAGTATTTT
CASSLVGGRADTQYF
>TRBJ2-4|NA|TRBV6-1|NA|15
TGTGCCAGCAGTGAAGGGGCGGCCACCAAAAACATTCAGTACTTC
CASSEGAATKNIQYF
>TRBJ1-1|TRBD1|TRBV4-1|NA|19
TGCGCCAGCAGCCACCCCGGGGGGGGACAGGGGAAGGGGAGCACTGAAGCTTTCTTT
CASSHPGGGQGKGSTEAFF
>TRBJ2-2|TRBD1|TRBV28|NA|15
TGTGCCTGCTCCGGGACAGGGGGGGTTGCCGGGGAGCTGTTTTTT
CACSGTGGVAGELFF
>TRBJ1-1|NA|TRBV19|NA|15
TGTGCCAGCAACAGGGACTTCTCCTCCTACACTGAAGCTTTCTTT
CASNRDFSSYTEAFF
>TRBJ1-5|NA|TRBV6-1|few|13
TGTGCCAGCAATTCGGTGTACAATCAGCCCCAGCATTTT
CASNSVYNQPQHF
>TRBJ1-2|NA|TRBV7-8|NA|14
TGCGCCAGCAGCTTAGGCGGCAGTGACTATGGCTACACCTTC
CASSLGGSDYGYTF
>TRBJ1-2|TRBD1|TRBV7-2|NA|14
TGTGCCAGCAGCTTCGACAGGGGGGCCTATGGCTACACCTTC
CASSFDRGAYGYTF
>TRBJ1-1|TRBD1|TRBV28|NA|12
TGTGCCAGCAGGAGACAGGGCGGTGAAGCTTTCTTT
CASRRQGGEAFF
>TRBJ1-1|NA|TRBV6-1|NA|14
TGTGCCAGCAGTGAAGTAATGAGGAACACTGAAGCTTTCTTT
CASSEVMRNTEAFF
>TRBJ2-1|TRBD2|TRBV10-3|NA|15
TGTGCCATCAGCCAGCGGGAGGGCCCTTTAAATGAGCAGTTCTTC
CAISQREGPLNEQFF
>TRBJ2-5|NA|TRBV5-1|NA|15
TGCGCCAGCAGCTTGGCCGGTGGGGGGCAAGAGACCCAGTACTTC
CASSLAGGGQETQYF
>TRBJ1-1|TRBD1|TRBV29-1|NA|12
TGCAGCGTTGATGGACAGGGGGCTGAAGCTTTCTTT
CSVDGQGAEAFF
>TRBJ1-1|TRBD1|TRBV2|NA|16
TGTGCCAGCAGGGACATGACAGGGGGGTTCAACACTGAAGCTTTCTTT
CASRDMTGGFNTEAFF
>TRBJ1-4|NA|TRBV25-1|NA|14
TGTGCCAGCAGTGAATCCCGACCGGGTGAAAAACTGTTTTTT
CASSESRPGEKLFF
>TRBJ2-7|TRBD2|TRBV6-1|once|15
TGTGCCAGCAGCCGCCTAGCGGGGGTCCCCTACGAGCAGTACTTC
CASSRLAGVPYEQYF
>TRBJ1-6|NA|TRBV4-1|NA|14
TGCGCCAGCAGCCAGAGGACCGAGGGGTCACCCCTCCACTTT
CASSQRTEGSPLHF
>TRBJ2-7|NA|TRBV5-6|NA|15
TGTGCCAGCAGCCCCGAGGCAGGGAATACCTACGAGCAGTACTTC
CASSPEAGNTYEQYF
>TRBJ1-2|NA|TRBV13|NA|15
TGTGCCAGCAAGAACAAGGAGCGAGGAAACTATGGCTACACCTTC
CASKNKERGNYGYTF
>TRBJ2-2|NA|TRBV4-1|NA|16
TGCGCCAGCAGCCTAGGTGGGGGGAGAAGGTTCGGGGAGCTGTTTTTT
CASSLGGGRRFGELFF
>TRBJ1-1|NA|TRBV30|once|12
TGTGCCTGGAACAGGGAATACACTGAAGCTTTCTTT
CAWNREYTEAFF
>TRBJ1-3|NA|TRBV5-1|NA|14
TGCGCCAGCAGCTTGGAGTACTCTGGAAACACCATATATTTT
CASSLEYSGNTIYF
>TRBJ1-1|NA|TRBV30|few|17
TGTGCCTGGAGTTTGAAGCAGGGCGGGGGTAAGGACACTGAAGCTTTCTTT
CAWSLKQGGGKDTEAFF
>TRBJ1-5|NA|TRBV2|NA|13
TGTGCCAGCAAATACAGGGATAATCAACCCCAGCATTTT
CASKYRDNQPQHF